This T cell receptor beta chain came from a study of blood T cells in healthy people across ages (dated by TCRdb to the mid-2010s). Regarding the study in general: In model experiments, template switching captured roughly one uniquely barcoded TCR beta cDNA molecule for every two T cells. The study measured age-related changes in TCR beta repertoire diversity using deep sequencing normalized with unique cDNA molecular identifiers. Four age groups were formed from the donors: young (average 16 years), middle-aged (approximately 41), aged (roughly 58) and long-lived (more than 75). To avoid experimental bias, donors of different ages were spread randomly across the sequencing lanes. For two donors (one aged 18 to 30 and one aged 80 or older), the study analyzed two additional independent replicas of 1 million unique cDNA reads from the same blood draw.

Systemically healthy Caucasian individuals from Russia, approximately 39 in total and aged roughly 6 to 100 years, were included as donors. Approximately 10 milliliters of peripheral blood were collected from each donor into EDTA-treated Vacutainer tubes. Ficoll-Paque density-gradient centrifugation was used to isolate PBMCs, with at least 6.5 million per sample. Total RNA, at least 6 micrograms per sample, was extracted from PBMCs with Trizol reagent. For every donor, flow cytometry on a PBMC aliquot measured the percentage of naive CD45RAhigh/CD27high T cells. CDR1 DFQATT and CDR2 SNEGSKA are derived from the germline V gene (reference sequence). Reading from cysteine to phenylalanine, the CDR3 counts 15 amino acids. Only the CDR3 region is kept as DNA, spanning 45 bases read in frame from base 1. General findings and caveats noted by the study authors: As age increased, observed TCR beta diversity per million T cells dropped in a roughly linear way, and a significant reduction was already evident by age about 40. Compared with the aged group, the long-lived group had more naive CD4+ T cells, fewer expanded clones and increased TCR diversity, suggesting age selection. A strong correlation was found between observed TCR beta diversity and the percentage of naive T cells measured by flow cytometry. The CMV infection status of donors was not known, potentially confounding age-related changes in expanded clonotypes. Since profiling was done on bulk unsorted PBMCs, naive and antigen-experienced compartments could not be conclusively compared. Estimates of total diversity based on one million sequenced T cells were considered lower bounds and underestimates.

The library came from 5' RACE. The sample was run on an Illumina HiSeq 2500. The second PCR ran for about 6 to 11 cycles and used a J-beta primer mix along with a sample-barcoded 5' primer. A template-switch 5' adaptor carrying 12 random nucleotides introduced a unique molecular identifier onto each TCR beta cDNA molecule. Each sample yielded at least 3 million CDR3-containing paired-end reads. All of the RNA was converted into first-strand cDNA using the Mint cDNA synthesis kit, with a TRBC-specific oligonucleotide serving as the primer. After uracil-DNA glycosylase treatment, a first 18-cycle PCR used universal primers M1SS and BC2_uni_R on all cDNA. The original methods were these. Normalization of each sample was performed by random selection of 1 million high-quality reads, each carrying a distinct molecular identifier. Instead of being binned into consensus sequences, reads with shared molecular identifiers were discarded. MiTCR, with a Q25 quality threshold and the strictest error-elimination algorithm, was used for CDR3 identification, clonotype clustering and error correction. A nonparametric unseen species model with Euler transformation was used to estimate a lower bound on total TCR beta diversity. Using fastp at Q25 and MiXCR, TCRdb reprocessed the public reads and kept productive beta chains. Every CDR3 protein is listed once, alongside the most common genes and DNA of its rows. Here the V and J calls rest on TCRdb's processing, not on the authors' analysis. Here the sample has 1.5 million or so distinct CDR3 sequences; approximately 42% occur a single time. Clones ranked in the top ten supply approximately 4% of the sample.

As to this clonotype: Its antigen has not been determined. At one of its ends the junction is not consistent with the germline gene, which may arise from a read error.

The chain is assembled from TRBV20-1 and TRBJ2-1, with TRBD2 identical over 11 junction bases. This TCR derives from a woman aged 18-29 years in good health. Sequenced material: blood. The CDR3 protein: CGAKQLAGETNEQFF. The DNA is TGCGGTGCTAAGCAACTAGCGGGAGAGACTAATGAGCAGTTCTTC.